This is a list of T cell receptor beta chains from one sample in a study of cytomegalovirus exposure and HLA in healthy donors. TCRdb's table, derived via immunoSEQ multiplex PCR, lists solely in-frame clones and lacks some. The table has fewer than 130,000 clones, approximately 83% seen once. Sequencing was performed on PBMCs. The source of these receptors is a man aged 35-49 years in good health and CMV-seronegative. Each CDR3 is given without its conserved first and last residue.

v_gene: TRBV28; CDR3aa: ASSSGTVEAF
v_gene: TRBV2; CDR3aa: ASTGDRGGQPQH
v_gene: TRBV4-3; CDR3aa: ASSLYRGREKLF
v_gene: TRBV14; CDR3aa: ASSSQTGGTYEQY
v_gene: TRBV5-1; CDR3aa: ASSLGLAGGPINNEQF
v_gene: TRBV2; CDR3aa: ASSREQDNSPLH
v_gene: TRBV27; CDR3aa: ASSLQAGAAYEQY
v_gene: TRBV5-6; CDR3aa: ASSLSNTEAF
v_gene: TRBV6-5; CDR3aa: ASRAPQGAYGYT
v_gene: TRBV29-1; CDR3aa: SVVGTDNYEQY
v_gene: TRBV5-6; CDR3aa: ASSWGIQGGYT
v_gene: TRBV27; CDR3aa: ASTPRGVANTEAF
v_gene: TRBV10-3; CDR3aa: AISGTGGNQNTEAF
v_gene: TRBV29-1; CDR3aa: SVRSRQDGYT
v_gene: TRBV28; CDR3aa: ASSSPPAGGTEAF
v_gene: TRBV7-2; CDR3aa: ASSLAARRVAF
v_gene: TRBV5-1; CDR3aa: ASSSLAGGNNEQF
v_gene: TRBV28; CDR3aa: ASSSSTGGIPFGYT
v_gene: TRBV6-1; CDR3aa: ASSEDRIAEAF
v_gene: TRBV5-1; CDR3aa: ASSSQPTGAYTDTQY
v_gene: TRBV14; CDR3aa: ASSDTGRQETQY
v_gene: TRBV2; CDR3aa: ASWRGTSGDEQY
v_gene: TRBV7-2; CDR3aa: ASSFTDAGGQGYT
v_gene: TRBV11-2; CDR3aa: ASSPGQGKYEQY
v_gene: TRBV7-9; CDR3aa: ASSFGGRSYEQY
v_gene: TRBV5-6; CDR3aa: ASSPARVGAF
v_gene: TRBV7-8; CDR3aa: ASSLMGDYGYT
v_gene: TRBV18; CDR3aa: ASSPDRDGGYT
v_gene: TRBV5-1; CDR3aa: ATSSGETNIQY
v_gene: TRBV5-6; CDR3aa: ASSLFFGRETQY
v_gene: TRBV5-6; CDR3aa: ASSSGGRAEAF
v_gene: TRBV5-6; CDR3aa: ASSAYRMGSEKLF
v_gene: TRBV4-3; CDR3aa: ASSRGNTEAF
v_gene: TRBV25-1; CDR3aa: ASSEGGYGNQPQH
v_gene: TRBV5-4; CDR3aa: ASRREYQETQY
v_gene: TRBV2; CDR3aa: ASNRLGGDGEETQY
v_gene: TRBV5-1; CDR3aa: ASIPGGASSQETQY
v_gene: TRBV19; CDR3aa: ASTYTGYGYT
v_gene: TRBV5-4; CDR3aa: ASRSDSSGANVLT
v_gene: TRBV4-3; CDR3aa: ASSQVGGRALH
v_gene: TRBV6-1; CDR3aa: ASSKTGEYGYT
v_gene: TRBV4-3; CDR3aa: ASSQVQRGAYNNEQF
v_gene: TRBV5-6; CDR3aa: ASSFDRAEQY
v_gene: TRBV18; CDR3aa: ASSPPRASGGQIQETQY
v_gene: TRBV11-2; CDR3aa: ASSFRLQGVIGANVLT
v_gene: TRBV6-5; CDR3aa: ASSYLVNQPQH
v_gene: TRBV2; CDR3aa: ASRKGGGADTQY
v_gene: TRBV9; CDR3aa: ASSARGADTQY
v_gene: TRBV5-1; CDR3aa: ASSLGLAGGFFTDTQY
v_gene: TRBV2; CDR3aa: ASKGQGNSPLH
v_gene: TRBV5-1; CDR3aa: ASSLVETSGAGELF